One and the same sample provided the 14 T cell receptor beta chains below, sequenced in a study of blood T cell repertoires in COVID-19. Clones were read by immunoSEQ multiplex PCR, and TCRdb kept only the in-frame ones, dropping some. The data hold 130,000 or so clones, with around 86% observed a single time. Material: peripheral blood. Receptors originate from a human donor in a cohort sampled during active COVID-19.

In DNA form, the CDR3 reads TGTGCCAGCAGTTACCAAGGGGGCCGAGCAGCCGAGCAGTACTTC. It codes for CASSYQGGRAAEQYF. This sequence joins TRBV6-6 and TRBJ2-7; 7 bases match TRBD1. CDR1 is MNHNY and CDR2 is SVGAGI in the germline V gene (reference sequence). V lost 2 bases and J lost 6; bases outside the gene matches: 10. The CDR3 covers 15 residues.

The rearrangement links TRBV28 to TRBJ2-7, with TRBD2 identical over 7 bases. From germline, CDR1 is MDHEN and CDR2 SYDVKM. This CDR3 comprises 15 residues. The V segment lost 8 bases and the J segment 4 bases; nucleotides outside the gene matches: 14. The CDR3 DNA is TGTGCCAGCCAAACTAGCGTTAACCCAGAATACGAGCAGTACTTC. This codes for CASQTSVNPEYEQYF.

The V and J genes are TRBV2 and TRBJ1-1, with 7 nucleotides matching TRBD1. V lost 6 bases, J lost 0 bases, and 1 base stayed unmatched. The CDR3 is 13 residues long. Germline assignment: CDR1 SNHLY and CDR2 FYNNEI. The CDR3 nucleotides read TGTGCCAGCAGACAGGGGTTGAACACTGAAGCTTTCTTT. It yields the protein CASRQGLNTEAFF.

The chain links TRBV5-6 to TRBJ1-1; 7 bases fit TRBD1. The V and J ends lost 4 bases and 0 bases, in that order; junction bases with no gene match: 9. This CDR3 region has 16 residues. Germline V lookup: CDR1 SGHDT, CDR2 YYEEEE. The CDR3 protein is CASSIYRGLMNTEAFF. CDR3 sequence (DNA): TGTGCCAGCAGCATCTACAGGGGATTAATGAACACTGAAGCTTTCTTT.

The chain has TRBV14 and TRBJ1-1; D is unresolved. Germline values: CDR1 SGHDN, CDR2 FVKESK. The V end lost 4 bases, the J end lost 6 bases, and 12 bases lay between the germline ends. The CDR3 spans 13 residues. This CDR3 reads CASSPSWAPEAFF. CDR3 coding DNA: TGTGCCAGCAGCCCTTCCTGGGCTCCTGAAGCTTTCTTT.

This clone was seen just once. Mismatch with germline at one junction end may stem from a read error. The genes are TRBV9 and TRBJ1-1, with D possibly being TRBD1 (5 bases). CDR3 size: 13 residues. The germline CDR1 and CDR2 sequences are SGDLS and YYNGEE. For the CDR3, the DNA is TGTGCCAGCAGCGTAGCTCAGGACACCGAAGCTTTCTTT. Translating it yields CASSVAQDTEAFF.

The V gene is TRBV12-3 or TRBV12-4, the J gene TRBJ1-1; D not certain. Trimming took off 7 bases at V and 5 bases at J, with 14 bases between the two ends. This CDR3 has 13 residues. DNA for the CDR3: TGTGCCAGCACCTCACGGTTTCGAACTGAAGCTTTCTTT. This encodes CASTSRFRTEAFF.

The chain joins TRBV4-3 to TRBJ1-1; perhaps TRBD1 as D (5 bases). V lost 0 bases and J 3 bases, leaving 14 bases between the germline ends. CDR3 length: 16 residues. CDR1 is LGHNA, CDR2 YSLEER, per germline. The CDR3 protein is CASSQDLAGGYTEAFF. The CDR3 DNA is TGCGCCAGCAGCCAAGATCTGGCGGGGGGATACACTGAAGCTTTCTTT.

J is TRBJ2-1 and V is TRBV18; 8 bases match TRBD2. The junction had 8 bases not matched to a gene; V was cut back by 6 bases and J by 1 base. From germline, CDR1 is KGHSH and CDR2 LQKENI. CDR3 length equals 16 residues. The CDR3 region is CASSRRTSSSYNEQFF. CDR3 DNA sequence: TGTGCCAGCTCGCGAAGGACTAGCTCGTCCTACAATGAGCAGTTCTTC.

In DNA form, the CDR3 reads TGTGCCAGCAGCCAAAATGTCGGGGGAAGGACTGAAGCTTTCTTT. Translated: CASSQNVGGRTEAFF. The rearrangement joins TRBV3-1 (or the pseudogene TRBV3-2) to TRBJ1-1, with D possibly TRBD1 on 5 matching bases. The V and J ends lost 2 bases and 5 bases respectively, with 15 bases between them. Germline V gene sequence: CDR1 LGHDT, CDR2 YNNKEL (reference sequence). The CDR3 extends over 15 amino acids.

This sequence joins TRBV28 and TRBJ1-3; D not certain. The CDR3 loop spans 14 amino acids. Trimming left V 6 bases short and J 0 bases short, with 9 bases between. From germline, CDR1 is MDHEN and CDR2 SYDVKM. Written as DNA, the CDR3 is TGTGCCAGCAGCCCCGGAGTCTCTGGAAACACCATATATTTT. It encodes CASSPGVSGNTIYF.

The chain uses TRBV20-1 and TRBJ2-7; 9 nucleotides align to TRBD1. The CDR3 extends over 15 amino acids. Losses at the gene ends were 3 bases for V and 3 bases for J; bases not matched to a gene: 9. Germline CDR1 DFQATT, CDR2 SNEGSKA (reference sequence). The chain's CDR3 is CSASGTGGVNYEQYF. As DNA, the CDR3 is TGCAGTGCTAGTGGCACAGGGGGCGTAAACTACGAGCAGTACTTC.

The V gene is TRBV28, the J gene TRBJ1-3; D possibly corresponds to TRBD1 (5 bases). Per the germline V gene, CDR1 is MDHEN and CDR2 is SYDVKM. CDR3 length: 16 residues. V was pared by 2 bases and J by 4 bases, with 15 bases between. CDR3 bases: TGTGCCAGCAGTTTACCTAATGGCAGGGTGGGAAACACCATATATTTT. This translates into CASSLPNGRVGNTIYF. The whole variable domain, filled in from reference TRBV28 and TRBJ1-3, reads DVKVTQSSRYLVKRTGEKVFLECVQDMDHENMFWYRQDPGLGLRLIYFSYDVKMKEKGDIPEGYSVSREKKERFSLILESASTNQTSMYLCASSLPNGRVGNTIYFGEGSWLTVV.

CDR3 DNA sequence: TGTGCCAGCGTCCGGACACTGAACACCGGGGAGCTGTTTTTT. Protein product: CASVRTLNTGELFF. V gene TRBV2 combines with J gene TRBJ2-2, with TRBD1 as a possible D gene (5 bases). Trimming removed 8 bases at V and 1 base at J, with 11 bases between. The CDR3 runs to 14 residues. Germline loops: CDR1 SNHLY, CDR2 FYNNEI.